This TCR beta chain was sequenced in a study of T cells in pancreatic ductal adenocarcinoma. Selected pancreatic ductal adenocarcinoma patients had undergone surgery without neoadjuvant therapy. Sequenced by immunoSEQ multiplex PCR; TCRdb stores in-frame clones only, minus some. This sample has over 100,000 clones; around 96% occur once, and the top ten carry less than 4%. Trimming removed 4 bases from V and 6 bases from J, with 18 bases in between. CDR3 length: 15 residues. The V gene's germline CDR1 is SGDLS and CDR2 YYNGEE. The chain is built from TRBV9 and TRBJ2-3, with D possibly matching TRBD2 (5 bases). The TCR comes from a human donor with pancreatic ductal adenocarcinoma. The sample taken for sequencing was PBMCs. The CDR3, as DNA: TGTGCCAGCAGCCCACCCGGACTGCGCGCGGATACGCAGTATTTT. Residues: CASSPPGLRADTQYF.